A single sample is the source of the 15 T cell receptor beta chains below, sequenced in a study of CD8 T cells in Susac syndrome. RNA in amounts of roughly 0.5 to 1 ug was reverse transcribed with random hexamers. MiXCR, applied by TCRdb to the immunoSEQ multiplex PCR reads, yields one record per CDR3 protein. The sample lists about 430,000 distinct CDR3 sequences; approximately 85% were seen once. Sequencing was carried out using CD8+ T cells from PBMCs. Receptors were obtained from a human donor with multiple sclerosis.

This sequence joins TRBV4-1 and TRBJ2-1; 7 bases match TRBD1. Germline loops: CDR1 MGHRA, CDR2 YSYEKL. The CDR3 spans 16 residues. The V segment lost 0 bases and the J segment 6 bases; nucleotides outside the gene matches: 8. CDR3 loop: CASSQERAGGFNEQFF. The CDR3 DNA follows: TGCGCCAGCAGCCAAGAACGGGCAGGGGGTTTCAATGAGCAGTTCTTC.

V usage is TRBV27 and J usage is TRBJ1-2; 9 bases are shared with TRBD1. V lost 6 bases to trimming and J lost 4 bases; unmatched junction nucleotides: 3. This CDR3 comprises 13 residues. Looked up from germline, CDR1 is MNHEY and CDR2 is SMNVEV (reference sequence). CDR3 in DNA: TGTGCCAGCAGCGTGACAGGGGGCTATGGCTACACCTTC. Protein product: CASSVTGGYGYTF.

This chain links TRBV7-9 with TRBJ2-7, with D tentatively TRBD1 (6 bases). CDR3 length: 13 residues. The V end was cut by 4 bases, the J end by 3 bases, with 10 bases between. CDR1 is SEHNR, CDR2 FQNEAQ, per germline (reference sequence). CDR3: CASSSRDNYEQYF. The CDR3 DNA reads as TGTGCCAGCAGCTCCCGGGACAACTACGAGCAGTACTTC.

This chain connects TRBV6-1 to TRBJ1-1; weak D call: TRBD1 (5 bases). The V gene lost 2 bases and the J gene lost 2 bases, with 12 bases spanning the gap. The length of the CDR3 is 15 residues. Germline V gives CDR1 MNHNS, CDR2 SASEGT. DNA for the CDR3: TGTGCCAGCAGTGAACAGCCAGGGTTAAACACTGAAGCTTTCTTT. It yields the protein CASSEQPGLNTEAFF.

V gene TRBV27 combines with J gene TRBJ2-1, with 10 nucleotides matching TRBD2. Trimming removed 6 bases from V and 8 bases from J; junction bases left unmatched: 10. Germline V gene lookup returns CDR1 MNHEY and CDR2 SMNVEV (reference sequence). The CDR3 has 15 residues. CDR3: CASSLLAGVQDEQFF. In DNA, the CDR3 is TGTGCCAGCAGCCTCCTAGCGGGAGTTCAGGATGAGCAGTTCTTC.

This rearrangement joins TRBV4-1 to TRBJ1-1, with TRBD1 identical over 7 bases. The CDR3 consists of 14 residues. CDR1 is MGHRA and CDR2 is YSYEKL in the germline V gene. After removal of 4 bases from V and 5 bases from J, the junction contained 7 bases not matched to a gene. CDR3 nucleotide sequence: TGCGCCAGCAGCCCTCCAGGGGGATGGACTGAAGCTTTCTTT. It codes for CASSPPGGWTEAFF.

This chain joins TRBV6-2 or TRBV6-3 and TRBJ2-7, with 7 positions matching TRBD1. V lost 0 bases, J lost 6 bases, and 5 bases stayed unmatched. CDR1 and CDR2 from the germline V gene are MNHEY and SVGEGT. This CDR3 contains 14 residues. Written as DNA, the CDR3 is TGTGCCAGCAGTTACTCGGAGGACAGGTTCGAGCAGTACTTC. This encodes CASSYSEDRFEQYF.

A single count supports this clonotype. The CDR3 reads CASSQGEGRVTEAFF. In DNA form, the CDR3 reads TGTGCCAGCAGCCAAGGTGAGGGTAGGGTCACTGAAGCTTTCTTT. The chain has TRBV3-1 and TRBJ1-1; D is ambiguous. CDR1 and CDR2 from the germline V gene are LGHDT and YNNKEL (reference sequence). Trimming took 1 base from V and 4 from J, leaving 13 bases between them. CDR3 length equals 15 residues.

For this clonotype: One end of the junction is discordant with germline, which a read error may explain. This chain links TRBV5-1 with TRBJ2-7; unclear D gene. From germline, CDR1 is SGHRS and CDR2 YFSETQ. The CDR3 has 15 amino acids. The CDR3: CASSLGDSSSYGQYF. The CDR3 coding sequence is TGCGCCAGCAGCTTGGGGGATTCGAGCTCCTACGGGCAGTACTTC. Drawing the rest from reference TRBV5-1 and TRBJ2-7, the complete variable domain is KAGVTQTPRYLIKTRGQQVTLSCSPISGHRSVSWYQQTPGQGLQFLFEYFSETQRNKGNFPGRFSGRQFSNSRSEMNVSTLELGDSALYLCASSLGDSSSYGQYFGPGTRLTVT.

The chain has TRBV19 and TRBJ2-3; 14 positions match TRBD2. J gave up 0 bases and V 5 bases, and 10 bases lay outside the gene matches. CDR1 and CDR2 from the germline V gene are LNHDA and SQIVND (reference sequence). The CDR3 is made up of 19 amino acids. The CDR3 loop reads CASSPEGLAGVPSTDTQYF. As DNA, the CDR3 is TGTGCCAGTAGTCCAGAGGGACTAGCGGGAGTCCCAAGCACAGATACGCAGTATTTT.

The J gene is TRBJ2-3, the V gene TRBV12-5, with D possibly being TRBD1 (6 bases). V lost 3 bases and J 0 bases, leaving 10 bases between the germline ends. CDR3 length: 15 amino acids. CDR1 is LGHNT and CDR2 is FRNRAP in the germline V gene. In nucleotides, the CDR3 is TGTGCTAGTGGTTTCCAGGGGAGAAGCACAGATACGCAGTATTTT. Encoded protein: CASGFQGRSTDTQYF. Looking up the rest from reference TRBV12-5 and TRBJ2-3 gives the full variable domain: DARVTQTPRHKVTEMGQEVTMRCQPILGHNTVFWYRQTMMQGLELLAYFRNRAPLDDSGMPKDRFSAEMPDATLATLKIQPSEPRDSAVYFCASGFQGRSTDTQYFGPGTRLTVL.

The table lists this clonotype with a few counts. J is TRBJ2-2 and V is TRBV7-6, with 8 bases fitting TRBD1. There are 14 residues in the CDR3. The junction had 10 bases not matched to a gene; V was cut back by 5 bases and J by 11 bases. Germline values: CDR1 SGHVS, CDR2 FNYEAQ. The CDR3 is CASSPTRTGRELFF. The CDR3 nucleotides are TGTGCCAGCAGCCCAACCCGGACAGGGAGAGAGCTGTTTTTT.

Turning to this clonotype: Sequence at one end of the junction differs from germline and may be a read error. V is TRBV3-1 and J is TRBJ2-1; TRBD1 matches 9 bases. CDR1 LGHDT and CDR2 YNNKEL come from the germline V gene (reference sequence). This CDR3 has 15 amino acids. The CDR3 region has the DNA TGTGCCAGCACCCAACAGGGGGCCGAGTATGGTGAGCAGTTCTTC. Protein: CASTQQGAEYGEQFF.

This clonotype was counted a few times. V is TRBV4-1 and J is TRBJ2-7; 9 bases match TRBD2. This CDR3 comprises 15 residues. V trimming: 0 bases; J trimming: 4 bases; junction bases outside the gene matches: 4. CDR1 and CDR2 (germline): MGHRA, YSYEKL. CDR3 bases: TGCGCCAGCAGCCAAGAAAGGACTAGCGTATACGAGCAGTACTTC. This gives the protein CASSQERTSVYEQYF.

This sequence joins TRBV5-1 and TRBJ1-1; D unresolved. CDR1 and CDR2 from the germline V gene are SGHRS and YFSETQ. The CDR3 contains 14 residues. Deletions cut 0 bases from V and 5 bases from J, with 11 bases between. The CDR3 reads CASSLDPGDTEAFF. The CDR3 nucleotides read TGCGCCAGCAGCTTGGATCCTGGGGATACTGAAGCTTTCTTT.